This TCR beta chain appears in the sequencing data of a study of T-cell reconstitution after alpha-beta-depleted transplantation in children. The CDR3 consists of 15 residues. Trimming pared 6 bases from V and 1 base from J, leaving 15 bases between. Germline V CDR1 and CDR2: LNHDA, SQIVND (reference sequence). For TCRbeta, the library was prepared with unique molecular identifiers. TCRdb independently ran MiXCR on the PCR reads; one entry per CDR3 protein. The data contain 210,000 or so distinct CDR3 sequences, roughly a tenth of them singletons. This clonotype was seen repeatedly, ten times or more.

Source: PBMCs from the stem cell graft donor, taken from the stem cell graft. This sequence originates from a human donor who donated a stem cell graft to a child with acute lymphoblastic leukemia. V gene TRBV19 combines with J gene TRBJ2-5, with D perhaps matching TRBD2 (6 bases). CDR3 loop: CASSVRTTRQETQYF. Written as DNA, the CDR3 is TGTGCCAGTAGCGTGAGGACTACCCGCCAAGAGACCCAGTACTTC.